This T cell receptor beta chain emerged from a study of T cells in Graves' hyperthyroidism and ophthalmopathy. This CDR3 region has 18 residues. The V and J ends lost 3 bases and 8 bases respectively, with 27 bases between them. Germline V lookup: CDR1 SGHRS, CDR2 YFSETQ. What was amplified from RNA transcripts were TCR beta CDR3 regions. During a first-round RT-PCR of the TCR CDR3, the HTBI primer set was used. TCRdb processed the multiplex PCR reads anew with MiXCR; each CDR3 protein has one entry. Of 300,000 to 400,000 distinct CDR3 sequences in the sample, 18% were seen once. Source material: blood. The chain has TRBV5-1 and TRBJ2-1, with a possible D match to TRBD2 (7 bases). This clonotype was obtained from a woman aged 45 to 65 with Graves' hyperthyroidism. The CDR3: CASSSGGASGLRHDEQFF. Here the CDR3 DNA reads TGCGCCAGCAGCTCTGGGGGGGCGAGTGGGCTGAGGCACGATGAGCAGTTCTTC.